This record concerns one T cell receptor (beta chain) sequence. There are 11 residues in the CDR3. Germline lookup yields CDR1 SQVTM and CDR2 ANQGSEA. J gave up 8 bases and V 7 bases, and 3 bases lay outside the gene matches. The data were obtained in a study of T cell changes during pregnancy in multiple sclerosis. Here immunoSEQ multiplex PCR was the method, and the copy in TCRdb shows in-frame clones only, minus some. The sample yields over 60,000 clones, 89% seen once. This sequence was found in a female donor with multiple sclerosis, enrolled in a pregnancy study. V usage is TRBV29-1 and J usage is TRBJ1-3, with TRBD1 matching 9 bases. Sequences were derived from peripheral blood, sampled in the first trimester of pregnancy. CDR3 amino acids: CSAGQGHTIYF. The CDR3 DNA reads TGCAGCGCGGGACAGGGACACACCATATATTTT.